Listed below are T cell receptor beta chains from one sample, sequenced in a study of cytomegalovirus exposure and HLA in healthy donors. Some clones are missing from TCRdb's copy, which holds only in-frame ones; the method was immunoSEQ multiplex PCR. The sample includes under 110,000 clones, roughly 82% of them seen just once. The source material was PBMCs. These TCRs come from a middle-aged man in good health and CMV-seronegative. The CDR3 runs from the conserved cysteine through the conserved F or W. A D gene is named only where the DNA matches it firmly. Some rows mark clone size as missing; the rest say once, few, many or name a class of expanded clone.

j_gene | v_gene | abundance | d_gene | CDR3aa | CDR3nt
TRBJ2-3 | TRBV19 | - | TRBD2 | CASSPDGGSHTQYF | TGTGCCAGTAGTCCGGACGGGGGGTCCCATACGCAGTATTTT
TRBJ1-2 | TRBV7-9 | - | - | CASSPQAGGYTF | TGTGCCAGCAGCCCCCAGGCAGGGGGCTACACCTTC
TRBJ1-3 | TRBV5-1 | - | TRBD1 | CASRAGTGPNTIYF | TGCGCCAGCAGAGCCGGGACAGGGCCGAACACCATATATTTT
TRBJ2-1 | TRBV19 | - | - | CASSKQGLRDNEQFF | TGTGCCAGTAGTAAGCAGGGGCTGAGGGACAATGAGCAGTTCTTC
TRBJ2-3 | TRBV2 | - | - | CASMEGTSTDTQYF | TGTGCCAGCATGGAGGGTACTAGCACAGATACGCAGTATTTT
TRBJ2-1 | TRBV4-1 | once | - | CAAGGGYNEQFF | TGCGCCGCGGGTGGGGGGTACAATGAGCAGTTCTTC
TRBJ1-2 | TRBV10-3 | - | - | CAISESSQGKGGYTF | TGTGCCATCAGTGAGTCTTCCCAGGGGAAGGGTGGCTACACCTTC
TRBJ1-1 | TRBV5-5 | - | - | CASSLGGLSKGMNTEAFF | TGTGCCAGCAGCTTGGGAGGGCTCTCCAAGGGAATGAACACTGAAGCTTTCTTT
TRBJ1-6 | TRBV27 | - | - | CASSPRELLSSPLHF | TGTGCCAGCTCCCCCAGGGAACTTCTAAGTTCACCCCTCCACTTT
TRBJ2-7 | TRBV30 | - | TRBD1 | CAWSGQGYEQYF | TGTGCCTGGAGTGGACAGGGGTACGAGCAGTACTTC
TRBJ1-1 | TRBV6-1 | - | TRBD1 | CASSGTHRGNTEAFF | TGTGCCAGCAGTGGGACTCACAGGGGGAACACTGAAGCTTTCTTT
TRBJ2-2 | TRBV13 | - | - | CASSLNVGTNTGELFF | TGTGCCAGCAGCTTAAACGTCGGGACAAACACCGGGGAGCTGTTTTTT
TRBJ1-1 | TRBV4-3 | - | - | CASSQEDSYDTEAFF | TGCGCCAGCAGCCAAGAGGACAGCTACGACACTGAAGCTTTCTTT